This T cell receptor (beta chain) appears in the sequencing data of a study of CD8 T cells in Susac syndrome. The authors sequenced TCR beta from blood CD8+ and CD4+ T cells. The authors reverse transcribed roughly 0.5 to 1 ug RNA with random hexamers. The authors amplified TCR beta CDR3 across 54 Vbeta and 13 Jbeta using immunoSEQ multiplex PCR. MiXCR, run by TCRdb on the immunoSEQ multiplex PCR reads, gives a single entry per CDR3 protein. Among approximately 90,000 distinct CDR3 sequences, 80% to 95% were seen once, and the ten largest hold around 0.34%. Germline CDR1 is SGHTA and CDR2 is FQGNSA. With V trimmed by 6 bases and J by 6 bases, 5 bases remained unmatched. The CDR3 is 13 amino acids.

The sample was CD8+ T cells from PBMCs. The TCR was taken from a human donor in good health. V is TRBV7-2 and J is TRBJ2-7; 10 bases map to TRBD2. As DNA, the CDR3 is TGTGCCAGCAGTTCACTAGCGGGGATCGAGCAGTACTTC. The encoded protein is CASSSLAGIEQYF. Full variable domain (rest looked up from reference TRBV7-2 and TRBJ2-7): GAGVSQSPSNKVTEKGKDVELRCDPISGHTALYWYRQSLGQGLEFLIYFQGNSAPDKSGLPSDRFSAERTGGSVSTLTIQRTQQEDSAVYLCASSSLAGIEQYFGPGTRLTVT.